These T cell receptor beta chains were read from a single sample in a study of vaccination and CD4 T cells after COVID-19. The antigens of these receptors remain unknown. MiXCR, applied by TCRdb to the PCR reads, yields one record per CDR3 protein. The table has roughly 14,000 distinct CDR3 sequences, about 48% seen once. Sequenced input: CD4+ T cells from blood, cultured in vitro. Source of these receptors: a human donor who had recovered from COVID-19. Both conserved end residues are part of each CDR3. The D gene is left open where the match is weak.

TRBD1	TRBV20-1	TRBJ1-4	CSAREDRGHEKLFF
.	TRBV7-8	TRBJ1-1	CASSRGSPTEAFF
TRBD1	TRBV29-1	TRBJ1-1	CSTTGGGLNTEAFF
TRBD1	TRBV4-1	TRBJ1-1	CASSQVGQVSTEAFF
.	TRBV11-3	TRBJ2-5	CASSLQGGETQYF
.	TRBV5-8	TRBJ1-5	CASSRQPQHF
.	TRBV7-9	TRBJ2-1	CASSLAGAGGFPNEQFF
.	TRBV11-3	TRBJ1-3	CASSLTTGGSIYF
TRBD2	TRBV11-2	TRBJ2-2	CASSARLAGDTGELFF
.	TRBV27	TRBJ2-1	CASSLFLGGAYNEQFF
.	TRBV20-1	TRBJ2-3	CSARPYASSDTQYF
.	TRBV29-1	TRBJ2-3	CSACRGDTQYF
.	TRBV24-1	TRBJ2-3	CATSDPHRDTQYF
TRBD2	TRBV20-1	TRBJ2-2	CSAIFAGGTGELFF
TRBD1	TRBV6-2/TRBV6-3	TRBJ1-2	CASTRDREVYGYTF
.	TRBV7-2	TRBJ1-2	CASSFMDRENYGYTF
.	TRBV19	TRBJ1-2	CASSRGGSGGGYTF
TRBD1	TRBV28	TRBJ1-4	CASSSIGQGAVNEKLFF
.	TRBV7-2	TRBJ2-1	CASSLAVQPNEQFF
.	TRBV6-2/TRBV6-3	TRBJ2-1	CASSLDRTSTNF
.	TRBV4-2	TRBJ1-2	CASSQVIGGESYGYTF
.	TRBV7-2	TRBJ2-3	CASSPAGASTDTQYF
TRBD1	TRBV20-1	TRBJ1-2	CSATRRGDNYGHTF
.	TRBV2	TRBJ1-3	CASSALEGNTIYF
.	TRBV5-1	TRBJ1-1	CASSFRPRVTEAFF
.	TRBV28	TRBJ2-3	CASRVGGTDTQYF
TRBD2	TRBV29-1	TRBJ2-5	CSVALGGRGETQYF
.	TRBV20-1	TRBJ1-1	CSALAAGNTEAFF
TRBD2	TRBV18	TRBJ2-3	CASSPERGGIGDTQYF
.	TRBV6-2/TRBV6-3	TRBJ2-7	CATQALYEQYF
.	TRBV7-6	TRBJ2-3	CASSPTGTTPDTQYF
.	TRBV4-3	TRBJ1-6	CASSPRQLNSPLHF
.	TRBV7-3	TRBJ2-3	CASSLGTTDTQYF
TRBD2	TRBV6-5	TRBJ2-1	CASSSRTSGGVYNEQFF
TRBD1	TRBV11-3	TRBJ1-1	CASSRDRGWRTEAFF
.	TRBV6-1	TRBJ2-3	CASSELERLRFTDTQYF
.	TRBV4-1	TRBJ2-2	CASSQPTSMGTGELFF
.	TRBV4-3	TRBJ2-1	CASSQGRSGHEQFF